The 20 T cell receptor beta chains presented below share a single source sample, sequenced in a study of spatial heterogeneity in lung cancer (dated by TCRdb to between 2018 and 2021). Library method: 5' RACE. The instrument was a NextSeq 500. TCRdb handled the public reads itself, with Q25 trimming in fastp and clone calling in MiXCR, and kept productive beta chains. When rows share a CDR3 protein, they turn into one entry using the most common DNA and genes. For this sample there are around 110,000 distinct CDR3 sequences; approximately 12% appear just once. Roughly 17% of the sample lies in the top ten. Read against the paper, the sample's time point label means: blood at routine non-recurrence follow-up after resection. TCR sequencing used whole RNA extracted from tumor and nontumor lung tissue, or from cryopreserved PBMC samples, without cell sorting. This material consisted of PBMCs, taken at follow-up. The source of these receptors is a male donor with early-stage non-small cell lung cancer.

Points on this clonotype: A junction boundary mismatches the germline segment, possibly from a read error. The V and J genes are TRBV29-1 and TRBJ1-1; 9 bases map to TRBD1. CDR1 is SQVTM and CDR2 is ANQGSEA in the germline V gene. The CDR3 extends over 12 amino acids. CDR3 residues: CSVATGGAGAIF. CDR3 in DNA: TGCAGCGTCGCTACAGGGGGCGCGGGCGCTATCTTT.

The chain combines TRBV2 with TRBJ1-4; no clear D gene. Germline V lookup: CDR1 SNHLY, CDR2 FYNNEI. The CDR3 extends over 13 amino acids. V dropped 6 bases and J dropped 5 bases, with 10 bases sitting between them. Written as DNA, the CDR3 is TGTGCCAGCAGAAGCTCTTCAAATGAAAAACTGTTTTTT. Its translation: CASRSSSNEKLFF.

This clonotype was seen ten or more times. V usage is TRBV6-1 and J usage is TRBJ1-1, with D unclear. The CDR3 loop spans 13 amino acids. The ends were cut back, 7 bases at V and 1 base at J, with 10 bases in the middle. Germline loops: CDR1 MNHNS, CDR2 SASEGT. The CDR3 is CASKGRANTEAFF. Written as DNA, the CDR3 is TGTGCCAGCAAAGGGAGGGCGAACACTGAAGCTTTCTTT.

V gene TRBV9 combines with J gene TRBJ2-1; D possibly corresponds to TRBD1 (6 bases). In germline, CDR1 is SGDLS, CDR2 YYNGEE. V was trimmed by 0 bases and J by 0 bases, leaving 13 bases between them. The CDR3 extends over 17 amino acids. The CDR3 sequence: CASSVAGTSVSYNEQFF. The CDR3 nucleotides read TGTGCCAGCAGCGTAGCAGGGACATCCGTCTCCTACAATGAGCAGTTCTTC.

The chain joins TRBV27 to TRBJ1-4; 9 nucleotides line up with TRBD1. This CDR3 has 13 amino acids. Germline V gene sequence: CDR1 MNHEY, CDR2 SMNVEV (reference sequence). J lost 8 bases, V lost 7 bases, and 5 bases had no gene match. The CDR3 sequence is CASKRDRAEKLFF. As DNA, the CDR3 is TGTGCCAGCAAACGGGACAGGGCGGAAAAACTGTTTTTT. Combining the CDR3 with reference TRBV27 and TRBJ1-4 gives the whole variable domain EAQVTQNPRYLITVTGKKLTVTCSQNMNHEYMSWYRQDPGLGLRQIYYSMNVEVTDKGDVPEGYKVSRKEKRNFPLILESPSPNQTSLYFCASKRDRAEKLFFGSGTQLSVL.

This clonotype was counted ten times or more. The chain employs TRBV29-1 and TRBJ1-2, with D perhaps matching TRBD1 (6 bases). Germline V gene sequence: CDR1 SQVTM, CDR2 ANQGSEA. The V end was cut by 8 bases, the J end by 0 bases, with 10 bases between. The CDR3 totals 12 residues. CDR3 region: CSIGQSNYGYTF. As DNA, the CDR3 is TGCAGCATCGGACAGTCTAACTATGGCTACACCTTC.

This clonotype was detected many times. The chain couples TRBV5-1 to TRBJ1-6, with D possibly matching TRBD1 (6 bases). CDR1 SGHRS and CDR2 YFSETQ come from the germline V gene. Deletions cut 4 bases from V and 11 bases from J, with 16 bases between. The CDR3 contains 14 residues. The CDR3 protein is CASSPPGGSTPLHF. CDR3 sequence (DNA): TGCGCCAGCAGCCCCCCGGGGGGCTCAACACCCCTCCACTTT.

The table lists this clonotype with a few counts. V and J are TRBV20-1 and TRBJ2-3; 10 nucleotides match TRBD2. This CDR3 contains 15 residues. The germline V gene encodes CDR1 DFQATT and CDR2 SNEGSKA (reference sequence). Trimming removed 3 bases from V and 2 bases from J; junction bases left unmatched: 5. The CDR3 here is CSASDTSGVTDTQYF. The CDR3, as DNA: TGCAGTGCTAGCGACACTAGCGGGGTCACAGATACGCAGTATTTT.

Only a few counts were recorded for this clonotype. The chain joins TRBV9 to TRBJ2-2, with D unresolved. The CDR3 totals 12 residues. Trimming removed 3 bases at V and 7 bases at J, with 7 bases between. Germline V gene data show CDR1 as SGDLS and CDR2 as YYNGEE. CDR3: CASSAPSGELFF. The CDR3 coding sequence is TGTGCCAGCAGCGCCCCGAGCGGGGAGCTGTTTTTT.

The rearrangement uses TRBV6-6 and TRBJ1-5, with D tentatively TRBD1 (5 bases). The length of the CDR3 is 12 residues. CDR1 and CDR2 (germline): MNHNY, SVGAGI (reference sequence). Trimming stripped 6 bases from V and 5 bases from J, with 8 bases between. CDR3: CASRRGDQPQHF. The CDR3 DNA follows: TGTGCCAGCAGGAGGGGTGATCAGCCCCAGCATTTT.

The V gene is TRBV5-1, the J gene TRBJ1-1, with a tentative D call TRBD1 (5 bases). Germline lookup yields CDR1 SGHRS and CDR2 YFSETQ. Trimming pared 0 bases from V and 4 bases from J, leaving 16 bases between. This CDR3 has 16 amino acids. The CDR3 bases are TGCGCCAGCAGCTTGGTCGGTGCAGGCCAGGGCACTGAAGCTTTCTTT. This encodes CASSLVGAGQGTEAFF.

This chain links TRBV6-1 with TRBJ2-1; D remains ambiguous. Germline V gene sequence: CDR1 MNHNS, CDR2 SASEGT. Trimming left V 8 bases short and J 4 bases short, with 9 bases between. This CDR3 region has 12 residues. CDR3 in amino acids: CASHFSYNEQFF. CDR3 DNA: TGTGCCAGCCATTTTTCTTACAATGAGCAGTTCTTC.

The chain links TRBV7-2 to TRBJ1-1, with 7 nucleotides matching TRBD1. Germline trimming cut 5 bases from V and 3 bases from J; bases unmatched to any gene: 9. Per germline, CDR1 SGHTA and CDR2 FQGNSA. The CDR3 is 15 residues long. CDR3 protein: CASSKLDRADTEAFF. The CDR3 nucleotides are TGTGCCAGCAGCAAACTAGACAGGGCAGACACTGAAGCTTTCTTT.

This clonotype was counted only a few times. V gene TRBV10-3 combines with J gene TRBJ2-5; 8 bases match TRBD1. CDR1 and CDR2 from the germline V gene are ENHRY and SYGVKD. The CDR3 consists of 20 residues. J lost 1 base, V lost 0 bases, and 16 bases had no gene match. CDR3 coding DNA: TGTGCCATCAGTGAGTCGGCGGCGGCACCAACAGGGGGGTCCCAAGAGACCCAGTACTTC. This codes for CAISESAAAPTGGSQETQYF.

Only one count was recorded for this clonotype. The V gene is TRBV20-1, the J gene TRBJ2-1, with 9 bases aligning to TRBD2. Per the germline V gene, CDR1 is DFQATT and CDR2 is SNEGSKA (reference sequence). V shed 2 bases and J 6 bases; nucleotides not matched to a gene: 8. There are 15 residues in the CDR3. Here the CDR3 DNA reads TGCAGTGCTAGACGACCGCTAGCGGGGTTCAATGAGCAGTTCTTC. This translates into CSARRPLAGFNEQFF.

The chain couples TRBV7-2 to TRBJ1-1; weak D call: TRBD1 (6 bases). Germline V gene sequence: CDR1 SGHTA, CDR2 FQGNSA. The CDR3 is 13 residues long. With 10 bases removed from V and 4 bases from J, the gap between germline ends came to 16 bases. CDR3 DNA: TGTGCCACCGGACAGAGGGCTGGCACTGAAGCTTTCTTT. Protein: CATGQRAGTEAFF.

This chain joins TRBV11-2 and TRBJ2-5; tentative D call: TRBD1 (7 bases). The germline CDR1 and CDR2 sequences are SGHAT and FQNNGV. CDR3 size: 13 residues. Trimming cost V 6 bases and J 5 bases, with 13 bases left between them. The CDR3 protein is CASRPGGSETQYF. The CDR3 region has the DNA TGTGCCAGCAGACCAGGGGGGTCGGAGACCCAGTACTTC.

This clonotype was counted ten times or more. The rearrangement uses TRBV5-4 and TRBJ2-7; 7 nucleotides agree with TRBD1. The CDR3 is made up of 15 amino acids. The V and J ends lost 1 base and 6 bases, in that order; junction bases with no gene match: 10. The V gene's germline CDR1 is SGHNT and CDR2 YYREEE (reference sequence). CDR3: CASSLPGQSTSEQYF. The CDR3 DNA reads as TGTGCCAGCAGCTTGCCGGGACAGTCAACTTCCGAGCAGTACTTC.

This clonotype was detected only a few times. The V gene is TRBV18, the J gene TRBJ1-1; D is uncertain. The CDR3 length is 13 residues. Germline assignment: CDR1 KGHSH and CDR2 LQKENI. The ends were cut back, 3 bases at V and 4 bases at J, with 9 bases in the middle. The CDR3 is CASSPLHGTEAFF. CDR3 nucleotides: TGTGCCAGCTCACCGTTGCACGGCACTGAAGCTTTCTTT. Full variable domain (missing parts from reference TRBV18 and TRBJ1-1): NAGVMQNPRHLVRRRGQEARLRCSPMKGHSHVYWYRQLPEEGLKFMVYLQKENIIDESGMPKERFSAEFPKEGPSILRIQQVVRGDSAAYFCASSPLHGTEAFFGQGTRLTVV.

The chain employs TRBV7-6 and TRBJ2-2, with TRBD2 matching over 9 bases. After removal of 1 base from V and 4 bases from J, the junction contained 7 bases not matched to a gene. CDR1 SGHVS and CDR2 FNYEAQ come from the germline V gene. The CDR3 has 17 amino acids. Here the CDR3 DNA reads TGTGCCAGCAGCTTAGTAAGGCTAGCGGGGACCACCGGGGAGCTGTTTTTT. The encoded protein is CASSLVRLAGTTGELFF.